A single sample is the source of the 20 T cell receptor beta chains below, sequenced in a study of spatial heterogeneity in lung cancer. Time point indicated: sample taken at primary tumor resection. One entry per CDR3 protein, called by TCRdb with MiXCR from the 5' RACE reads. There are around 23,000 distinct CDR3 sequences in the sample; 3% to 3.5% occur only once, and 29% lies in the top ten. This specimen was PBMCs, taken at surgery. These receptors were taken from a female donor with early-stage non-small cell lung cancer.

This clonotype was detected only a few times. V is TRBV18 and J is TRBJ2-4; 10 nucleotides align to TRBD2. The V gene's germline CDR1 is KGHSH and CDR2 LQKENI. With 0 bases clipped from V and 8 bases from J, the junction kept 10 bases outside the gene matches. The CDR3 has 17 amino acids. CDR3 in DNA: TGTGCCAGCTCACCACCGGTTACTAGCGGGAAAGGGTACATTCAGTACTTC. Protein product: CASSPPVTSGKGYIQYF.

This clonotype occurred many times. The chain combines TRBV5-1 with TRBJ2-1, with D perhaps assigned TRBD1 or TRBD2 (5 bases each). Between the trimmed V and J ends, which lost 0 bases and 6 bases, there was a span of 19 bases. Germline CDR1 is SGHRS and CDR2 is YFSETQ. This CDR3 has 17 residues. In DNA, the CDR3 is TGCGCCAGCAGCTTGGGGACCGGGACCATTTCGAGCAATGAGCAGTTCTTC. It encodes CASSLGTGTISSNEQFF.

The sample holds many counts of this clonotype. This chain connects TRBV7-2 to TRBJ1-1; TRBD1 is a possible D gene (6 bases). V lost 6 bases to trimming and J lost 4 bases, with 12 bases between them. CDR3 size: 13 residues. Germline CDR1 reads SGHTA; CDR2 reads FQGNSA. CDR3 in DNA: TGTGCCAGCAGGCCCCAGGGGTTCACTGAAGCTTTCTTT. Translation gives CASRPQGFTEAFF.

This clonotype was recorded at least ten times. The rearrangement uses TRBV4-2 and TRBJ2-1; D perhaps matches TRBD2 (5 bases). Germline V gives CDR1 LGHNA, CDR2 YNFKEQ. The V end was cut by 1 base, the J end by 6 bases, with 13 bases between. The CDR3 sequence is 15 residues long. CDR3 sequence: CASSQASGDSNEQFF. CDR3 DNA sequence: TGTGCCAGCAGCCAAGCCAGCGGAGATAGCAATGAGCAGTTCTTC.

This clonotype was counted many times. V usage is TRBV2 and J usage is TRBJ2-1, with D possibly TRBD1 on 5 matching bases. Germline CDR1 and CDR2: SNHLY and FYNNEI. CDR3 length equals 16 residues. Trimming removed 5 bases at V and 0 bases at J, with 14 bases between. The CDR3, as DNA: TGTGCCAGCAGTAGTCCGACAGTCAGCTCCTACAATGAGCAGTTCTTC. Protein sequence: CASSSPTVSSYNEQFF.

This clonotype was counted between two and nine times. This chain connects TRBV5-1 to TRBJ2-5, with 8 bases aligning to TRBD2. Germline V gene lookup returns CDR1 SGHRS and CDR2 YFSETQ. Trimming removed 1 base from V and 4 bases from J; junction bases left unmatched: 0. The CDR3 length is 13 residues. The CDR3 reads CASSLRGGETQYF. Written as DNA, the CDR3 is TGCGCCAGCAGCTTGCGGGGGGGAGAGACCCAGTACTTC.

This clonotype is classed as medium-sized. This sequence joins TRBV20-1 and TRBJ2-1, with a tentative D call TRBD2 (6 bases). This CDR3 region has 17 residues. Germline V lookup: CDR1 DFQATT, CDR2 SNEGSKA (reference sequence). Trimming took 5 bases from V and 0 from J, leaving 20 bases between them. CDR3 sequence: CSAPKPTRLLSYNEQFF. The CDR3 bases are TGCAGTGCTCCTAAACCGACTAGGCTACTCTCCTACAATGAGCAGTTCTTC.

This clonotype came up many times. The V and J genes are TRBV5-1 and TRBJ2-2, with D possibly being TRBD1 (6 bases). V was trimmed by 5 bases and J by 0 bases, leaving 17 bases between them. Germline CDR1 reads SGHRS; CDR2 reads YFSETQ. The CDR3 length is 17 residues. Here the CDR3 DNA reads TGCGCCAGCAGTTCGTCTCAGTGGACAGCGAACACCGGGGAGCTGTTTTTT. Its protein is CASSSSQWTANTGELFF.

The rearrangement links TRBV7-9 to TRBJ2-5; D gene uncertain. The CDR3 has 13 residues. Germline V gives CDR1 SEHNR, CDR2 FQNEAQ (reference sequence). Trimming pared 7 bases from V and 5 bases from J, leaving 14 bases between. CDR3 sequence: CASTRVDGETQYF. CDR3 in DNA: TGTGCCAGCACCCGGGTGGATGGGGAGACCCAGTACTTC. Full variable domain (remainder filled in from reference TRBV7-9 and TRBJ2-5): DTGVSQNPRHKITKRGQNVTFRCDPISEHNRLYWYRQTLGQGPEFLTYFQNEAQLEKSRLLSDRFSAERPKGSFSTLEIQRTEQGDSAMYLCASTRVDGETQYFGPGTRLLVL.

This clonotype was seen repeatedly, ten times or more. The chain combines TRBV6-1 with TRBJ1-2, with TRBD1 matching over 7 bases. V shed 7 bases, J shed 6 bases, and the junction held 5 bases outside the gene matches. This CDR3 comprises 12 residues. Looked up from germline, CDR1 is MNHNS and CDR2 is SASEGT. CDR3 amino acids: CASKEGAHGYTF. The CDR3 bases are TGTGCCAGCAAGGAGGGGGCCCATGGCTACACCTTC.

This clonotype was recorded many times. The V gene is TRBV5-1, the J gene TRBJ2-5; D not resolved. V dropped 7 bases and J dropped 5 bases, with 15 bases sitting between them. CDR3 length equals 13 residues. Germline CDR1 and CDR2: SGHRS and YFSETQ. Written as DNA, the CDR3 is TGCGCCAGCGGTCAGACTCCAACGGAGACCCAGTACTTC. Its protein product is CASGQTPTETQYF.

This clonotype was recorded at least ten times. This chain connects TRBV11-1 to TRBJ2-1, with D maybe TRBD1 (7 bases). Germline V gene sequence: CDR1 SGHAT, CDR2 FQDESV (reference sequence). The CDR3 runs to 17 residues. The V and J ends lost 5 bases and 2 bases respectively, with 19 bases between them. The CDR3 region has the DNA TGTGCCAGCAGCAAATCTCCAGGGGGGTGGGCCTACAATGAGCAGTTCTTC. Translating gives CASSKSPGGWAYNEQFF.

The table lists this clonotype with many counts. V usage is TRBV12-3 or TRBV12-4 and J usage is TRBJ2-7; no firm D call. Trimming took off 7 bases at V and 3 bases at J, with 16 bases between the two ends. The CDR3 spans 14 residues. In DNA, the CDR3 is TGTGCCAGCACTCACACAGAGATACTCTACGAGCAGTACTTC. It codes for CASTHTEILYEQYF.

This clonotype was recorded many times. V is TRBV5-4 and J is TRBJ1-1; D ambiguous. Germline V gene sequence: CDR1 SGHNT, CDR2 YYREEE (reference sequence). V shed 0 bases and J shed 0 bases, with 9 bases lying between them. The CDR3 length is 15 residues. CDR3 nucleotide sequence: TGTGCCAGCAGCTTGGAGGGCGCCATGAACACTGAAGCTTTCTTT. This translates into CASSLEGAMNTEAFF.

At least ten counts were recorded for this clonotype. V is TRBV11-2 and J is TRBJ2-3, with TRBD1 matching 8 bases. CDR1 and CDR2 from the germline V gene are SGHAT and FQNNGV. This CDR3 contains 14 residues. V lost 1 base, J lost 4 bases, and 1 base stayed unmatched. The CDR3 here is CASSLGTGPDTQYF. CDR3 bases: TGTGCCAGCAGCTTAGGGACAGGGCCAGATACGCAGTATTTT.

This clonotype was found many times. The rearrangement uses TRBV4-1 and TRBJ2-1; no firm D call. The CDR3 has 18 amino acids. Germline loops: CDR1 MGHRA, CDR2 YSYEKL. Trimming cost V 0 bases and J 0 bases, with 15 bases left between them. The CDR3 reads CASSQDLEVFFSYNEQFF. CDR3 sequence (DNA): TGCGCCAGCAGCCAAGATCTAGAGGTATTTTTCTCCTACAATGAGCAGTTCTTC.

Ten or more counts support this clonotype. The genes are TRBV6-1 and TRBJ1-1, with D tentatively TRBD1 (5 bases). Trimming pared 2 bases from V and 1 base from J, leaving 8 bases between. Germline V gives CDR1 MNHNS, CDR2 SASEGT. This CDR3 is 14 amino acids long. As DNA, the CDR3 is TGTGCCAGCAGTGAAATCAGGGCGAACACTGAAGCTTTCTTT. Residues: CASSEIRANTEAFF.

This clonotype was picked up many times. This chain uses TRBV6-1 with TRBJ1-3, with D hard to call. The CDR3 runs to 14 residues. CDR1 is MNHNS, CDR2 SASEGT, per germline. V lost 4 bases to trimming and J lost 0 bases, with 7 bases between them. The CDR3 DNA reads as TGTGCCAGCAGTGGACCGATCTCTGGAAACACCATATATTTT. Its protein product is CASSGPISGNTIYF.

This clonotype was picked up many times. The genes are TRBV25-1 and TRBJ2-1, with D hard to call. This CDR3 region has 14 residues. Trimming removed 2 bases at V and 8 bases at J, with 13 bases between. From germline, CDR1 is MGHDK and CDR2 SYGVNS. The CDR3 DNA follows: TGTGCCAGCAGTGAAAGTGATAGGTCCCATGAGCAGTTCTTC. Translating gives CASSESDRSHEQFF.

By share of the sample, this clonotype is medium-sized. This chain links TRBV20-1 with TRBJ2-1; no reliable D call. The CDR3 contains 16 residues. Germline V gene lookup returns CDR1 DFQATT and CDR2 SNEGSKA (reference sequence). With 5 bases removed from V and 4 bases from J, the gap between germline ends came to 21 bases. The CDR3: CSASTGPLIGYNEQFF. CDR3 bases: TGCAGTGCTTCGACTGGCCCCCTGATTGGGTACAATGAGCAGTTCTTC.